Presented here are 5 T cell receptor beta chains from one specimen sequenced in a study of regulatory T cells in long-lasting Graves disease. Building of the TCR beta libraries involved iRepertoire HTBI primers and Arm-PCR of CDR3 regions. From the multiplex PCR reads, TCRdb called clonotypes with MiXCR, one entry per CDR3 protein. Seen here are around 450,000 distinct CDR3 sequences, roughly 16% observed once, and the top ten hold less than 15%. Time point denoted: newly diagnosed GD, antithyroid drugs for less than 3 months. RNA isolated from PBMCs was used to make the TCR library. These data were likewise used in another study, on T cells in Graves' hyperthyroidism and ophthalmopathy.

Sample: peripheral blood mononuclear cells (PBMCs), taken at new diagnosis, from a patient treated with antithyroid drugs. The receptor set was obtained from a man aged 35-49 years with Graves disease.

This clonotype was detected many times. The chain has TRBV3-1 and TRBJ2-1; 15 bases agree with TRBD2. This CDR3 is built from 18 residues. CDR1 and CDR2 from the germline V gene are LGHDT and YNNKEL (reference sequence). The trim removed 4 bases at V and 6 bases at J, leaving 10 bases unmatched. Written as DNA, the CDR3 is TGTGCCAGCAGCCGCGGGACTAGCGGGAGGCCAGGGGTCAATGAGCAGTTCTTC. Its protein product is CASSRGTSGRPGVNEQFF.

This clonotype was observed a few times. The rearrangement links TRBV9 to TRBJ2-2; TRBD1 agrees at 8 bases. V lost 2 bases, J lost 0 bases, and 3 bases stayed unmatched. The germline gives CDR1 SGDLS, CDR2 YYNGEE. The CDR3 consists of 16 residues. The CDR3 spells CASSVGTGTNTGELFF. The DNA for the CDR3 is TGTGCCAGCAGCGTTGGGACAGGAACGAACACCGGGGAGCTGTTTTTT.

This clonotype was counted only a few times. This CDR3 reads CSVEEIRGWTEAFF. Written as DNA, the CDR3 is TGCAGCGTTGAAGAAATAAGGGGTTGGACTGAAGCTTTCTTT. The V and J genes are TRBV29-1 and TRBJ1-1, with D possibly matching TRBD1 (5 bases). This CDR3 has 14 amino acids. Trimming removed 0 bases from V and 5 bases from J, with 13 bases in between. The germline CDR1 and CDR2 sequences are SQVTM and ANQGSEA.

This clonotype was detected ten times or more. The chain has TRBV2 and TRBJ2-3, with 13 bases matching TRBD2. This CDR3 is built from 17 residues. Unmatched junction bases numbered 9, after V lost 4 bases and J lost 5 bases. Germline V gene data show CDR1 as SNHLY and CDR2 as FYNNEI. CDR3 DNA: TGTGCCAGCAGTGTATTACGGGGGACTAGCGGGATAGATACGCAGTATTTT. Translated: CASSVLRGTSGIDTQYF. The whole variable domain, remainder taken from reference TRBV2 and TRBJ2-3, is EPEVTQTPSHQVTQMGQEVILRCVPISNHLYFYWYRQILGQKVEFLVSFYNNEISEKSEIFDDQFSVERPDGSNFTLKIRSTKLEDSAMYFCASSVLRGTSGIDTQYFGPGTRLTVL.

This clonotype was detected many times. This sequence joins TRBV20-1 and TRBJ2-7; 14 positions agree with TRBD2. Germline assignment: CDR1 DFQATT and CDR2 SNEGSKA (reference sequence). V lost 2 bases, J lost 3 bases, and 3 bases stayed unmatched. The CDR3 runs to 15 residues. As DNA, the CDR3 is TGCAGTGCTAGAACTGGGACTAGCGGGAGCTACGAGCAGTACTTC. Encoded protein: CSARTGTSGSYEQYF.